What follows are 15 T cell receptor beta chains derived from one specimen sequenced in a study of cytomegalovirus exposure and HLA in healthy donors. In the PCR, 60 Vbeta and 13 Jbeta primers were used. Clones were read by immunoSEQ multiplex PCR, and TCRdb kept only the in-frame ones, dropping some. The sample lists 130,000 or so clones, about 75% occurring once. What was sequenced was PBMCs. The receptors derive from a middle-aged man in good health and CMV-seronegative.

This clone was seen a handful of times. The chain couples TRBV5-6 to TRBJ1-5; D remains ambiguous. Trimming stripped 2 bases from V and 5 bases from J, with 14 bases between. The CDR3 loop spans 15 amino acids. The germline gives CDR1 SGHDT, CDR2 YYEEEE. The CDR3: CASSFPPPADQPQHF. In DNA, the CDR3 is TGTGCCAGCAGCTTTCCCCCACCCGCGGATCAGCCCCAGCATTTT.

The CDR3 bases are TGCGCCAGCAGCCAAGGGCAGGGGATGAATCAGCCCCAGCATTTT. Translation gives CASSQGQGMNQPQHF. V gene TRBV4-1 combines with J gene TRBJ1-5; tentative D call: TRBD1 (6 bases). The CDR3 is made up of 15 amino acids. Germline CDR1 MGHRA, CDR2 YSYEKL. V was cut by 1 base and J by 4 bases, with 11 bases left in between.

The chain uses TRBV7-3 and TRBJ1-2; the D gene is possibly TRBD1 (5 bases). Germline CDR1 and CDR2: SGHTA and FQGTGA. The V and J ends lost 5 bases and 4 bases respectively, with 17 bases between them. CDR3 length: 15 residues. In DNA form, the CDR3 reads TGTGCCAGCAGCCCTAGCGGGGGAACAACCTATGGCTACACCTTC. Residues: CASSPSGGTTYGYTF.

This clone was recorded a few times. This sequence joins TRBV6-5 and TRBJ1-5; a weak D match, TRBD1 (5 bases). The CDR3 length is 14 residues. V lost 0 bases and J 6 bases, leaving 9 bases between the germline ends. CDR1 and CDR2 (germline): MNHEY, SVGAGI. CDR3 nucleotides: TGTGCCAGCAGTTACTCGAGGGGAGGTCAGCCCCAGCATTTT. Its protein is CASSYSRGGQPQHF.

The chain recombines TRBV19 with TRBJ2-5; 8 bases fit TRBD2. V lost 3 bases, J lost 1 base, and 4 bases stayed unmatched. Germline V gives CDR1 LNHDA, CDR2 SQIVND (reference sequence). The CDR3 is 15 amino acids. The CDR3 sequence: CASSIGGGPQETQYF. The CDR3 bases are TGTGCCAGTAGTATCGGGGGGGGGCCCCAAGAGACCCAGTACTTC.

The V and J genes are TRBV9 and TRBJ2-1; 11 positions match TRBD2. In germline, CDR1 is SGDLS, CDR2 YYNGEE. With V trimmed by 3 bases and J by 5 bases, 7 bases remained unmatched. The CDR3 contains 16 residues. The CDR3 DNA reads TGTGCCAGCAGCGCACCCGGGACTAGCGGCCACAATGAGCAGTTCTTC. Its translation: CASSAPGTSGHNEQFF. Drawing the rest from reference TRBV9 and TRBJ2-1, the complete variable domain is DSGVTQTPKHLITATGQRVTLRCSPRSGDLSVYWYQQSLDQGLQFLIQYYNGEERAKGNILERFSAQQFPDLHSELNLSSLELGDSALYFCASSAPGTSGHNEQFFGPGTRLTVL.

This clone was seen a handful of times. The junction departs from the called germline gene at one end, perhaps through a read error. The chain recombines TRBV6-5 with TRBJ2-3; the D is unclear. Germline V CDR1 and CDR2: MNHEY, SVGAGI. The CDR3 runs 12 residues. CDR3 residues: CASSSHAERWDF. For the CDR3, the DNA is TGTGCCAGCAGTTCTCACGCAGAGCGTTGGGATTTT.

The chain carries TRBV7-2 and TRBJ1-6, with D unresolved. The CDR3 spans 16 residues. CDR1 is SGHTA, CDR2 FQGNSA, per germline. V lost 4 bases and J lost 7, with 17 bases in between. For the CDR3, the DNA is TGTGCCAGCAGCTCAGTTGCACCTCCTTCCAATTCACCCCTCCACTTT. Translated, it gives CASSSVAPPSNSPLHF. Combining the CDR3 with reference TRBV7-2 and TRBJ1-6 gives the whole variable domain GAGVSQSPSNKVTEKGKDVELRCDPISGHTALYWYRQSLGQGLEFLIYFQGNSAPDKSGLPSDRFSAERTGGSVSTLTIQRTQQEDSAVYLCASSSVAPPSNSPLHFGNGTRLTVT.

The V gene is TRBV6-1, the J gene TRBJ2-3; 9 positions agree with TRBD2. Germline V CDR1 and CDR2: MNHNS, SASEGT. The CDR3 has 15 amino acids. The junction had 14 bases not matched to a gene; V was cut back by 6 bases and J by 10 bases. The CDR3 protein is CASSPTEGGGAAQYF. The DNA for the CDR3 is TGTGCCAGCAGCCCCACAGAGGGCGGGGGGGCCGCGCAGTATTTT.

This chain joins TRBV7-2 and TRBJ1-6, with 8 bases aligning to TRBD1. The CDR3 has 15 residues. After removal of 1 base from V and 9 bases from J, the junction contained 5 bases not matched to a gene. Germline CDR1 SGHTA, CDR2 FQGNSA. The CDR3 DNA reads as TGTGCCAGCAGCTTAGACGGACAGGGCGGTTCACCCCTCCACTTT. This encodes CASSLDGQGGSPLHF.

The chain uses TRBV6-6 and TRBJ1-6; D unclear. The CDR3 covers 13 residues. Germline CDR1 is MNHNY and CDR2 is SVGAGI (reference sequence). V was shortened by 5 bases and J by 4 bases, with 6 bases between the two germline ends. The CDR3 DNA sequence: TGTGCCAGCAGTCCGAGTTATAATTCACCCCTCCACTTT. Translation: CASSPSYNSPLHF.

This clone was found once. V and J are TRBV9 and TRBJ2-7, with D possibly matching TRBD1 (5 bases). Trimming shortened V by 3 bases and J by 3 bases, and 13 bases separated the two germline ends. Germline lookup yields CDR1 SGDLS and CDR2 YYNGEE. This CDR3 spans 14 amino acids. The CDR3 DNA is TGTGCCAGCAGCGAGGGGCCGGAGCTCTACGAGCAGTACTTC. Translation: CASSEGPELYEQYF.

The chain combines TRBV7-2 with TRBJ2-3, with 12 bases identical to TRBD2. CDR3 size: 16 residues. V shed 5 bases and J 5 bases; nucleotides not matched to a gene: 8. CDR1 SGHTA and CDR2 FQGNSA come from the germline V gene. The CDR3 loop is CASSQTSGGGGDTQYF. The CDR3 coding sequence is TGTGCCAGCAGCCAGACTAGCGGGGGAGGGGGAGATACGCAGTATTTT.

The chain uses TRBV11-2 and TRBJ2-7; TRBD1 matches at 7 bases. The trim removed 5 bases at V and 0 bases at J, leaving 10 bases unmatched. This CDR3 region has 16 residues. Germline V gene lookup returns CDR1 SGHAT and CDR2 FQNNGV. The CDR3 sequence: CASSVHRGASSYEQYF. CDR3 nucleotide sequence: TGTGCCAGCAGCGTACACAGGGGTGCCAGCTCCTACGAGCAGTACTTC.

The chain combines TRBV5-1 with TRBJ1-6; 7 positions agree with TRBD1. V lost 1 base to trimming and J lost 10 bases; unmatched junction nucleotides: 14. The CDR3 totals 17 residues. CDR1 is SGHRS, CDR2 YFSETQ, per germline. The CDR3 sequence is CASSLMAGRGNQSPLHF. In DNA form, the CDR3 reads TGCGCCAGCAGCTTGATGGCGGGCAGGGGGAATCAGTCACCCCTCCACTTT.